This T cell receptor (beta chain) appears in the sequencing data of a study of blood T cell repertoires in COVID-19. Overall study: Both acute and convalescent COVID-19 samples were obtained from the United States, Italy and Spain.

Participants spanned ages about 18 to 90 years and resided in roughly 22 US areas. The CDR3 spans 15 residues. Trimming removed 7 bases from V and 3 bases from J, with 16 bases in between. Germline values: CDR1 LNHDA, CDR2 SQIVND (reference sequence). Authors' methods: Reference gene primer amplification gave estimated nucleated cell counts. Measured with immunoSEQ multiplex PCR; TCRdb has only the in-frame clones, and not every one. V, J and clone size reflect that table, while D and trimming were determined from the DNA. Of approximately 220,000 clones detected, around 88% appear once; the ten largest clones hold 3.5% to 5.5%.

The sequencing input was PBMCs or T cells enriched from blood (not recorded which). This sequence originates from a woman aged 25 to 39 who had been exposed to COVID-19. V gene TRBV19 combines with J gene TRBJ1-5; possibly TRBD1 for D (6 bases). The DNA of the CDR3 is TGTGCCAGTACCCAACAGACAGGCTCCAATCAGCCCCAGCATTTT. Its protein is CASTQQTGSNQPQHF.